This TCR beta chain stems from a study of cytotoxic CD8 clonotypes in ibrutinib-treated CLL. About the study: Some 24 partial and 2 complete responses; at median 68 months, roughly 15 remitted, roughly 12 progressed.

This CDR3 contains 15 residues. V lost 6 bases, J lost 6 bases, and 6 bases stayed unmatched. Germline-derived CDR1 and CDR2 are MNHNY and SVGAGI (reference sequence). Only in-frame clones appear in the TCRdb table, and some are missing; sequencing was by immunoSEQ multiplex PCR. The sample lists 150,000 or so clones, about four fifths occurring once. Study results and limitations: Baseline levels of clonality went above those of age-matched healthy donors and moved with circulating CD8+ T-cell counts. The clonality rise at ibrutinib response reflected private clonotype expansion.

In regard to this clone: Its target is not known.

The rearrangement links TRBV6-6 to TRBJ2-1; 12 bases fit TRBD2. Sequencing used PBMCs, obtained after 24 months of ibrutinib treatment. The source of this sequence is a human donor with chronic lymphocytic leukemia. The CDR3 bases are TGTGCCAGCAGCCAGACTAGCGGGGGCGGCAATGAGCAGTTCTTC. Translation: CASSQTSGGGNEQFF.